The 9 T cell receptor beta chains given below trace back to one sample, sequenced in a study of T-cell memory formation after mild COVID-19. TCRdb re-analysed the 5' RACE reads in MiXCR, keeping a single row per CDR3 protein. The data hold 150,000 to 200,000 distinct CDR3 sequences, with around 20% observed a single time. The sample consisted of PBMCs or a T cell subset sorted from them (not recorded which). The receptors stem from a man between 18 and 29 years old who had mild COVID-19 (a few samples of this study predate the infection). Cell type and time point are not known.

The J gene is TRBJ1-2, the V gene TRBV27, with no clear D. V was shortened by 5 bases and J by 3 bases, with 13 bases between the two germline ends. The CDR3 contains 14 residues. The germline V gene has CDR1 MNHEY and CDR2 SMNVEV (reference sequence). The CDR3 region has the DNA TGTGCCAGCAGTCGGCAAGGGTTCTACTATGGCTACACCTTC. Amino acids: CASSRQGFYYGYTF.

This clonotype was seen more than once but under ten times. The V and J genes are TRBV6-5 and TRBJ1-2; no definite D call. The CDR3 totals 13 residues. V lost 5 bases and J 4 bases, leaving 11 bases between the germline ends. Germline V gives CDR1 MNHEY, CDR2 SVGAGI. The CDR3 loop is CASSPDRGYGYTF. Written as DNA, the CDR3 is TGTGCCAGCAGTCCCGACCGGGGCTATGGCTACACCTTC.

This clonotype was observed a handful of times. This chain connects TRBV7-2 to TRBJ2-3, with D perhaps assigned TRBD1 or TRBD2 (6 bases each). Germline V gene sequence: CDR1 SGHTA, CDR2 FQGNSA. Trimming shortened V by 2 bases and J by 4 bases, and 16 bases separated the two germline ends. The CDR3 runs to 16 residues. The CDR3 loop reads CASSLFWGALADTQYF. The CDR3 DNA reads TGTGCCAGCAGCTTATTTTGGGGGGCCTTGGCAGATACGCAGTATTTT.

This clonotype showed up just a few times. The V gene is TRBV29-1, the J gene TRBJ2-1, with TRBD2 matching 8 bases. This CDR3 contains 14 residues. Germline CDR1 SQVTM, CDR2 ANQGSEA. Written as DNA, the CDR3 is TGCGGCACTTTGGGGGCGGGGGGCTACAATGAGCAGTTCTTC. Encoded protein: CGTLGAGGYNEQFF.

The CDR3 region is CASSPGPTVNTEAFF. The CDR3 DNA reads as TGTGCCAGCAGCCCGGGCCCGACGGTGAACACTGAAGCTTTCTTT. This sequence joins TRBV7-8 and TRBJ1-1; unclear D gene. The germline V gene has CDR1 SGHVS and CDR2 FQNEAQ. V was clipped by 5 bases and J by 0 bases, with 13 bases between them. The CDR3 is 15 amino acids.

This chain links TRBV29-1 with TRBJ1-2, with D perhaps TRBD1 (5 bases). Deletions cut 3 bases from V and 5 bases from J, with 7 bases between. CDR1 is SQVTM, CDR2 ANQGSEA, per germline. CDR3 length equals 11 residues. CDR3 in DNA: TGCAGCGTTGAGGGGGAATATGGCTACACCTTC. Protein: CSVEGEYGYTF.

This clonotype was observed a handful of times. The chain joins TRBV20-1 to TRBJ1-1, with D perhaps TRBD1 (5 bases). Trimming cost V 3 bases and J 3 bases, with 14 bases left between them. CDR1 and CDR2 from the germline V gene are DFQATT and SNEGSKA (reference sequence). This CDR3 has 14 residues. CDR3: CSARSSGAYTEAFF. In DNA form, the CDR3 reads TGCAGTGCTAGGTCGTCCGGGGCCTACACTGAAGCTTTCTTT.

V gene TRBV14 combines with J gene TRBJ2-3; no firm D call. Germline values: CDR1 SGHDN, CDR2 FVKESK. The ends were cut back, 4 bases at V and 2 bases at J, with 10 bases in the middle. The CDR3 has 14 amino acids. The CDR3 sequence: CASSPAIPTDTQYF. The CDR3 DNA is TGTGCCAGCAGCCCCGCAATTCCCACAGATACGCAGTATTTT.

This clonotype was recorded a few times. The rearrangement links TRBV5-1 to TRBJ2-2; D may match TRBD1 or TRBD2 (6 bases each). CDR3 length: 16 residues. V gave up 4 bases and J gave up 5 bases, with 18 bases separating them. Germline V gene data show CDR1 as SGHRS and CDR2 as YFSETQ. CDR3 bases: TGCGCCAGCAGCACTGATCGACGGGGGCTTACCGGGGAGCTGTTTTTT. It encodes CASSTDRRGLTGELFF.